The clone carrying this TCR beta chain was seen only a few times. V lost 3 bases, J lost 7 bases, and 13 bases lay in between. Germline V gene sequence: CDR1 SGHRS, CDR2 YFSETQ. The CDR3 consists of 13 residues. This entry belongs to a study of cytotoxic CD8 clonotypes in ibrutinib-treated CLL. Study in general: Among responders, about 25 were partial and 2 complete; after median approximately 70 months, about 15 stayed remitted and 12 progressed. The authors obtained response samples at a median of about 11 months of treatment, range 6 to 36.

Assay used: immunoSEQ multiplex PCR; TCRdb lists only in-frame clones, some missing. The sample has around 140,000 clones; 70% to 90% are singletons. The receptor comes from a human donor with chronic lymphocytic leukemia. The source material was PBMCs, sampled after 24 months of ibrutinib treatment. This chain uses TRBV5-1 with TRBJ1-2, with TRBD1 as a possible D gene (5 bases). CDR3 in DNA: TGCGCCAGCAGCTCGAGGGGAGAGGGTGGCTACACCTTC. Translated, it gives CASSSRGEGGYTF.